The clone carrying this TCR beta chain was recorded once. With random hexamers, reverse transcription was performed on roughly 0.5 to 1 ug of RNA. One entry per CDR3 protein, called by TCRdb with MiXCR from the immunoSEQ multiplex PCR reads. The data contain a few hundred thousand distinct CDR3 sequences, around 83% of them singletons. The data were taken from a study of CD8 T cells in Susac syndrome. Germline V gene sequence: CDR1 MDHEN, CDR2 SYDVKM. The V and J ends lost 6 bases and 3 bases, in that order; junction bases with no gene match: 6. The CDR3 is made up of 14 amino acids. The multiple sclerosis controls consisted of treatment-naive patients with relapsing-remitting disease, either stable or active.

Source material: CD8+ T cells from PBMCs. The rearrangement uses TRBV28 and TRBJ2-5, with 8 nucleotides matching TRBD1. This receptor was identified in a human donor with multiple sclerosis. CDR3 sequence: CASSPTDREETQYF. CDR3 DNA: TGTGCCAGCAGCCCAACGGACAGGGAAGAGACCCAGTACTTC.